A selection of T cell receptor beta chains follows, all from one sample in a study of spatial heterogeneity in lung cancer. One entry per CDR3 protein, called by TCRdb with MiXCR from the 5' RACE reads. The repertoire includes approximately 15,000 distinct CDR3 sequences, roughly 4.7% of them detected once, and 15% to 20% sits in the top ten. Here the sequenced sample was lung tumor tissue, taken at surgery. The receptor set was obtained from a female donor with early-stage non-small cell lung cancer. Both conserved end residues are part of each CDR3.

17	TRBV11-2	CASSLVARTLSFHEQFF
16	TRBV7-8	CASSQGSGGGSYEQYF
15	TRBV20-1	CSARVDTSGDYEQYF
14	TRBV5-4	CASSHSTGLYGYTF
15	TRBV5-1	CASSLGGIGTDTQYF
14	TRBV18	CANTPGTAKGELFF
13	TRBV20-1	CSARRGTNEKLFF
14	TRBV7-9	CASSFSYSVPEQYF
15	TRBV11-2	CASSFAGSGSYEQYF
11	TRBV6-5	CASNLRGEAFF
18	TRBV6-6	CASSYPTATLLHTDTQYF
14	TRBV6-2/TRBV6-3	CASSYITDRGAQFF
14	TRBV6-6	CASNSQGSNSPLHF
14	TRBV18	CASSAMTGADTQYF
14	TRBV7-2	CASSSREGPYEQYF
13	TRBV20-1	CSARVTGYGGYTF
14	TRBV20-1	CSAPPRPQSYEQYF
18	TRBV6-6	CASSYLSPGLGNQETQYF
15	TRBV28	CASSQPGQGQRGYTF
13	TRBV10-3	CAIGGDRDQPQHF
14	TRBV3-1	CASSRTGTTGELFF
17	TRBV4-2	CASSQTLAGANTDTQYF
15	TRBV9	CASGMRDRTSDTQYF
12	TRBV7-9	CAGTRGDYGYTF
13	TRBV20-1	CSARDSRGAEAFF
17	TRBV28	CASRGPEARRVSYEQYF
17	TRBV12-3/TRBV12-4	CASSLGLAGRNTGELFF